In this sample, the clone carrying this T cell receptor beta chain turned up a few times. Its specificity is not known. CDR1 SGHRS and CDR2 YFSETQ come from the germline V gene. Trimming stripped 1 base from V and 0 bases from J, with 13 bases between. The CDR3 is 16 residues long. Sequenced by immunoSEQ multiplex PCR; TCRdb stores in-frame clones only, minus some. The sample contains tens of thousands of clones, roughly 85% of which appear only once. The entry originates in a study of radiotherapy plus CTLA-4 blockade in lung cancer. Study details: Disease control was achieved by 31% of patients, and objective responses by about 19%.

Chemo-refractory metastatic non-small-cell lung cancer patients received focal radiation with ipilimumab CTLA-4 blockade. Study observations and caveats: It was early blood T cell clone dynamics, with interferon-beta, that reportedly best predicted response. In blood, tumor-derived TCR clones expanded after radiotherapy plus ipilimumab.

This specimen consisted of peripheral blood, obtained from a patient treated with radiotherapy plus ipilimumab. The chain employs TRBV5-1 and TRBJ1-1; D unresolved. This clonotype was sampled from a human donor with non-small cell lung cancer who had stable disease on radiotherapy plus ipilimumab. The CDR3 reads CASSLIPGTLNTEAFF. The CDR3 nucleotides are TGCGCCAGCAGCTTGATCCCAGGCACACTGAACACTGAAGCTTTCTTT.